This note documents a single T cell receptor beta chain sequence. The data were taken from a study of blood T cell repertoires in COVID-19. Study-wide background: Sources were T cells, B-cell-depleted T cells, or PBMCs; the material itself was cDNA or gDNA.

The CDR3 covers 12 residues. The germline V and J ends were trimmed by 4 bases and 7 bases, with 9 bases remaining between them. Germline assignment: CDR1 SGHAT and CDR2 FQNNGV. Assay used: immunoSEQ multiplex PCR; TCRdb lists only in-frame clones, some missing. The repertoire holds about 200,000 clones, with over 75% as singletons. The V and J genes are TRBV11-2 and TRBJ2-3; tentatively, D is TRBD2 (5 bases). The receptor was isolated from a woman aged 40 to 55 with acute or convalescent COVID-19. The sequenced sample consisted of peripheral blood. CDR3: CASSSSGYTQYF. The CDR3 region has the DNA TGTGCCAGCAGCTCATCGGGGTATACGCAGTATTTT.